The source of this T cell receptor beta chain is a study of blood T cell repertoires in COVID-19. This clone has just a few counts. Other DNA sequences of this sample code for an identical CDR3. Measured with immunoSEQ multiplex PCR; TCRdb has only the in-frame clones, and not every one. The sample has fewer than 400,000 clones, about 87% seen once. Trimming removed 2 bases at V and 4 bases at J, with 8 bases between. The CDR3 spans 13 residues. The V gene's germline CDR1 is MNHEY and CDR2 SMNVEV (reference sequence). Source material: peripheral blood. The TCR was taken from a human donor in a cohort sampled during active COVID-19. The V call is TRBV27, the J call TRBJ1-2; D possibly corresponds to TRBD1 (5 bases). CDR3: CASSLGQGYGYTF. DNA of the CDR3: TGTGCCAGCAGTTTAGGGCAGGGCTATGGCTACACCTTC.